Listed below are T cell receptor beta chains from one sample, sequenced in a study of chemoradiotherapy in HPV16-positive cancers. TCRdb keeps only in-frame clones here, not all; method: immunoSEQ multiplex PCR. The sample has around 30,000 clones, roughly nine tenths seen once. The sample consisted of blood, taken from a patient who underwent chemoradiotherapy. These receptors were obtained from a human donor with HPV-associated anogenital cancer. Both conserved end residues are part of each CDR3. The D gene is left open where the match is weak. Size is stated for part of the rows, as once, few or many counts, or as a class when the clone is expanded.

j_gene | v_gene | len | d_gene | abundance | CDR3aa | CDR3nt
TRBJ1-6 | TRBV9 | 15 | TRBD1 | . | CASSEGQSYNSPLHF | TGTGCCAGCAGCGAGGGACAGTCCTATAATTCACCCCTCCACTTT
TRBJ2-1 | TRBV6-6 | 14 | TRBD1 | . | CASIPGTAYNEQFF | TGTGCCAGCATCCCCGGGACAGCCTACAATGAGCAGTTCTTC
TRBJ1-1 | TRBV5-1 | 15 | TRBD1 | . | CASSGNRGLNTEAFF | TGCGCCAGCAGCGGTAACAGGGGGCTGAACACTGAAGCTTTCTTT
TRBJ1-2 | TRBV6-1 | 16 | TRBD1 | . | CASSDTSGTGVGGYTF | TGTGCCAGCAGTGACACCTCCGGGACAGGGGTAGGAGGCTACACCTTC
TRBJ2-3 | TRBV30 | 16 | TRBD2 | . | CAWSVVSGGGTDTQYF | TGTGCCTGGAGTGTAGTGTCCGGGGGGGGCACAGATACGCAGTATTTT
TRBJ2-5 | TRBV10-2 | 15 | . | . | CASSEQAANQETQYF | TGCGCCAGCAGTGAGCAGGCGGCTAACCAAGAGACCCAGTACTTC
TRBJ2-5 | TRBV6-9 | 13 | . | . | CASTDSSQETQYF | TGTGCCAGCACCGACAGCTCCCAAGAGACCCAGTACTTC
TRBJ1-5 | TRBV2 | 15 | . | . | CASSEEGGINQPQHF | TGTGCCAGCAGTGAAGAGGGTGGAATCAATCAGCCCCAGCATTTT
TRBJ2-2 | TRBV7-9 | 15 | . | . | CASSLGVGATGELFF | TGTGCCAGCAGCTTAGGGGTAGGGGCAACCGGGGAGCTGTTTTTT
TRBJ2-2 | TRBV6-1 | 13 | . | . | CASLMKDPGELFF | TGTGCCAGCCTAATGAAGGACCCCGGGGAGCTGTTTTTT
TRBJ2-1 | TRBV11-3 | 15 | . | . | CASSFAGAVTNEQFF | TGTGCCAGCAGCTTCGCAGGGGCCGTAACGAATGAGCAGTTCTTC
TRBJ2-5 | TRBV5-1 | 14 | . | . | CASSLESGQETQYF | TGCGCCAGCAGCTTGGAAAGCGGCCAAGAGACCCAGTACTTC
TRBJ2-2 | TRBV5-4 | 16 | TRBD2 | . | CASSTGLAANTGELFF | TGTGCCAGCAGCACCGGACTAGCGGCGAACACCGGGGAGCTGTTTTTT
TRBJ2-5 | TRBV29-1 | 15 | . | once | CSVVGGTGGGETQYF | TGCAGCGTTGTAGGGGGAACTGGGGGTGGCGAGACCCAGTACTTC
TRBJ2-7 | TRBV6-5 | 15 | TRBD2 | . | CASSYSLRGSYEQYF | TGTGCCAGCAGTTACTCGTTGCGGGGGAGCTACGAGCAGTACTTC
TRBJ2-1 | TRBV28 | 12 | . | . | CASSLGLVEQFF | TGTGCCAGCAGTTTAGGTCTGGTTGAGCAGTTCTTC
TRBJ1-2 | TRBV28 | 13 | . | . | CASSESVTYGYTF | TGTGCCAGCAGTGAATCGGTGACCTATGGCTACACCTTC
TRBJ2-3 | TRBV6-7 | 17 | . | . | CASSYSIWERYTDTQYF | TGTGCCAGCAGTTACTCGATTTGGGAACGGTACACAGATACGCAGTATTTT
TRBJ2-5 | TRBV5-1 | 17 | . | . | CASSSSQAQSLQETQYF | TGCGCCAGCAGCTCCAGCCAGGCGCAATCGCTCCAAGAGACCCAGTACTTC
TRBJ2-3 | TRBV19 | 15 | . | . | CASSNLTVSTDTQYF | TGTGCCAGTAGTAACCTAACGGTTAGCACAGATACGCAGTATTTT
TRBJ2-5 | TRBV18 | 13 | . | . | CASSPGTQETQYF | TGTGCCAGCTCACCCGGGACCCAAGAGACCCAGTACTTC
TRBJ1-1 | TRBV10-3 | 15 | . | . | CAIRIDLTGRTEAFF | TGTGCCATCAGAATAGATTTAACAGGGAGGACTGAAGCTTTCTTT
TRBJ2-5 | TRBV28 | 11 | . | . | CASSAEETQYF | TGTGCCAGCAGTGCGGAAGAGACCCAGTACTTC
TRBJ1-2 | TRBV5-1 | 14 | . | once | CASSSGQAWDGYTF | TGCGCCAGCAGCTCGGGCCAGGCCTGGGATGGCTACACCTTC
TRBJ2-5 | TRBV11-3 | 13 | . | . | CASSLRGGETQYF | TGTGCCAGCAGCTTACGCGGCGGGGAGACCCAGTACTTC
TRBJ2-1 | TRBV4-1 | 15 | . | . | CASSHGLRGYNEQFF | TGCGCCAGCAGCCACGGACTTAGGGGTTACAATGAGCAGTTCTTC
TRBJ2-3 | TRBV11-3 | 15 | . | . | CASSLAGGGADTQYF | TGTGCCAGCAGCTTAGCGGGGGGCGGCGCAGATACGCAGTATTTT
TRBJ2-3 | TRBV11-1 | 15 | TRBD1 | . | CASSQPGQPNDTQYF | TGTGCCAGCAGCCAACCGGGACAGCCTAATGATACGCAGTATTTT
TRBJ2-7 | TRBV6-5 | 14 | . | . | CASSTGLSSYEQYF | TGTGCCAGCAGTACGGGACTGAGCTCCTACGAGCAGTACTTC
TRBJ1-1 | TRBV9 | 16 | . | . | CASSPRRYGSRTEAFF | TGTGCCAGCAGCCCAAGAAGGTATGGTTCGCGCACTGAAGCTTTCTTT
TRBJ2-3 | TRBV6-5 | 14 | TRBD1 | . | CASSYRQGAGTQYF | TGTGCCAGCAGTTATAGACAGGGGGCAGGTACGCAGTATTTT
TRBJ2-5 | TRBV7-9 | 16 | . | . | CASSLRRRDGQETQYF | TGTGCCAGCAGCCTCCGAAGACGGGACGGACAAGAGACCCAGTACTTC
TRBJ2-7 | TRBV7-9 | 12 | . | . | CASSLVWNEQYF | TGTGCCAGCAGCTTAGTTTGGAACGAGCAGTACTTC
TRBJ2-7 | TRBV11-2 | 18 | TRBD1 | once | CASSLDRSSGTGGYEQYF | TGTGCCAGCAGCTTAGATAGGTCTAGCGGGACAGGGGGCTACGAGCAGTACTTC
TRBJ1-2 | TRBV30 | 13 | . | . | CAWGRGSEYGYTF | TGTGCCTGGGGAAGGGGGTCAGAATATGGCTACACCTTC
TRBJ2-7 | TRBV10-3 | 15 | TRBD1 | . | CAISSGQGLGYEQYF | TGTGCCATCAGCTCGGGACAGGGGCTTGGGTACGAGCAGTACTTC
TRBJ2-5 | TRBV30 | 17 | TRBD2 | . | CAWSPKLSSGGGETQYF | TGTGCCTGGAGCCCCAAGTTGAGTAGCGGGGGAGGAGAGACCCAGTACTTC
TRBJ2-2 | TRBV5-1 | 18 | . | . | CASSLPNGRFGNTGELFF | TGCGCCAGCAGCTTGCCGAACGGGAGATTCGGGAACACCGGGGAGCTGTTTTTT
TRBJ1-5 | TRBV19 | 15 | . | . | CASSSRTVSNQPQHF | TGTGCCAGTAGTTCCCGGACAGTGAGCAATCAGCCCCAGCATTTT
TRBJ1-4 | TRBV7-9 | 15 | . | once | CASSLGWGRDEKLFF | TGTGCCAGCAGCTTGGGATGGGGCAGGGATGAAAAACTGTTTTTT
TRBJ1-6 | TRBV6-5 | 13 | . | . | CASSYFGNSPLHF | TGTGCCAGCAGTTACTTTGGTAATTCACCCCTCCACTTT
TRBJ1-3 | TRBV9 | 16 | . | . | CASSDLGGDSGNTIYF | TGTGCCAGCAGCGACCTGGGCGGGGACTCTGGAAACACCATATATTTT
TRBJ2-3 | TRBV14 | 14 | TRBD1 | . | CASKKGQLTDTQYF | TGTGCCAGCAAAAAGGGACAGCTCACAGATACGCAGTATTTT
TRBJ2-7 | TRBV7-3 | 15 | . | once | CASSLSPGDSYEQYF | TGTGCCAGCAGCCTCTCTCCAGGGGATAGCTACGAGCAGTACTTC
TRBJ1-5 | TRBV10-3 | 14 | . | . | CAIKGTDSNQPQHF | TGTGCCATCAAGGGGACCGATAGCAATCAGCCCCAGCATTTT